Listed here are 22 T cell receptor beta chains from one sample, sequenced in a study of shared clonotypes between healthy human individuals. The assay was immunoSEQ multiplex PCR, and TCRdb's table has in-frame clones only and misses some. This table holds about 2.1 million clones, about 94% found once. The naive CD8 subset, CD45RO-negative cells positively selected for CCR7, excluded terminally differentiated effector memory CD45RA+ cells. The material sequenced was naive CD8+ T cells from PBMCs. The origin of the receptors is a man between 18 and 35 years old in good health. Some clones in this sample may be carry-over from other donors' samples.

This sequence joins TRBV19 and TRBJ1-5; D is undetermined. The CDR3 sequence is 13 residues long. Germline CDR1 is LNHDA and CDR2 is SQIVND (reference sequence). Trimming removed 7 bases at V and 1 base at J, with 8 bases between. CDR3 sequence reads: CASTGLSNQPQHF. In DNA form, the CDR3 reads TGTGCCAGTACAGGATTAAGCAATCAGCCCCAGCATTTT. Filled out from reference TRBV19 and TRBJ1-5, the complete variable domain reads DGGITQSPKYLFRKEGQNVTLSCEQNLNHDAMYWYRQDPGQGLRLIYYSQIVNDFQKGDIAEGYSVSREKKESFPLTVTSAQKNPTAFYLCASTGLSNQPQHFGDGTRLSIL.

The gene calls are TRBV9 and TRBJ2-7; D gene uncertain. This CDR3 has 14 residues. V was cut by 3 bases and J by 5 bases, with 15 bases left in between. Germline V gene sequence: CDR1 SGDLS, CDR2 YYNGEE. The CDR3 loop is CASSADTRQNEQYF. DNA of the CDR3: TGTGCCAGCAGCGCCGATACGCGACAAAACGAGCAGTACTTC.

This chain joins TRBV13 and TRBJ1-4, with 7 positions matching TRBD1. J was trimmed by 5 bases and V by 3 bases; bases with no gene match: 6. Germline values: CDR1 PRHDT, CDR2 FYEKMQ (reference sequence). This CDR3 spans 15 amino acids. In DNA, the CDR3 is TGTGCCAGCAGCTTTTTGGGAGGGGGCAATGAAAAACTGTTTTTT. It translates to CASSFLGGGNEKLFF. Supplemented by reference TRBV13 and TRBJ1-4, the full variable domain reads AAGVIQSPRHLIKEKRETATLKCYPIPRHDTVYWYQQGPGQDPQFLISFYEKMQSDKGSIPDRFSAQQFSDYHSELNMSSLELGDSALYFCASSFLGGGNEKLFFGSGTQLSVL.

The rearrangement joins TRBV27 to TRBJ2-3; 14 nucleotides line up with TRBD2. Germline V gives CDR1 MNHEY, CDR2 SMNVEV (reference sequence). The CDR3 covers 18 residues. Trimming cost V 5 bases and J 3 bases; bases outside gene matches: 10. The CDR3 is CASSLSKGLAGETDTQYF. CDR3 nucleotides: TGTGCCAGCAGTCTTTCTAAGGGACTAGCGGGAGAGACAGATACGCAGTATTTT.

The rearrangement uses TRBV21-1 and TRBJ1-2; the D call in the table, TRBD1, was not verified against the DNA. TRBV21-1 is designated a pseudogene. CDR3 length: 14 residues. Here the CDR3 DNA reads TGTGCCAGCAGCAGACAGCGCTCGCTACATGGCTACACCTTC. Its translation is CASSRQRSLHGYTF.

V is TRBV28 and J is TRBJ1-1; a possible D gene is TRBD1 (6 bases). In germline, CDR1 is MDHEN, CDR2 SYDVKM. The V end lost 6 bases, the J end lost 0 bases, and 14 bases lay between the germline ends. The CDR3 is made up of 15 amino acids. The DNA for the CDR3 is TGTGCCAGCAGACCTTTACAGGGCATGAACACTGAAGCTTTCTTT. Translating gives CASRPLQGMNTEAFF.

The V and J genes are TRBV4-1 and TRBJ1-3; D not resolved. The V end lost 4 bases, the J end lost 3 bases, and 4 bases lay between the germline ends. Germline V gene lookup returns CDR1 MGHRA and CDR2 YSYEKL. The CDR3 is 12 residues long. The CDR3: CASSPNGNTIYF. The CDR3 region has the DNA TGCGCCAGCAGCCCGAATGGAAACACCATATATTTT.

Details on this clone: The sample contains more than one DNA sequence encoding this CDR3. V gene TRBV27 combines with J gene TRBJ2-7; D is perhaps TRBD2 (6 bases). Looked up from germline, CDR1 is MNHEY and CDR2 is SMNVEV (reference sequence). Trimming pared 3 bases from V and 3 bases from J, leaving 9 bases between. The CDR3 runs 13 residues. The CDR3 spells CASSFGGRYEQYF. In DNA form, the CDR3 reads TGTGCCAGCAGTTTCGGGGGACGCTACGAGCAGTACTTC.

This sequence joins TRBV7-9 and TRBJ2-7; no clear D. V lost 4 bases to trimming and J lost 3 bases, with 16 bases between them. The CDR3 sequence is 15 residues long. In germline, CDR1 is SEHNR, CDR2 FQNEAQ (reference sequence). CDR3: CASSSGRVENYEQYF. DNA of the CDR3: TGTGCCAGCAGCTCTGGAAGGGTGGAGAACTACGAGCAGTACTTC.

The chain is built from TRBV6-1 and TRBJ2-7; 9 positions match TRBD1. Losses at the gene ends were 2 bases for V and 3 bases for J; bases not matched to a gene: 5. Germline V CDR1 and CDR2: MNHNS, SASEGT. CDR3 length: 15 residues. In DNA form, the CDR3 reads TGTGCCAGCAGTGAACTCCGGACAGGGGACTACGAGCAGTACTTC. This translates into CASSELRTGDYEQYF.

The chain joins TRBV4-3 to TRBJ2-7, with no clear D. The CDR3 runs 15 residues. V lost 5 bases and J lost 5, with 19 bases in between. Germline lookup yields CDR1 LGHNA and CDR2 YSLEER. The CDR3 is CASSGDRRVSNEQYF. In DNA form, the CDR3 reads TGCGCCAGCAGCGGCGACCGAAGGGTGTCCAACGAGCAGTACTTC.

The CDR3 DNA follows: TGCGCCAGCAGCTTGGGGACAGGGGCACGACACACTGAAGCTTTCTTT. Its translation is CASSLGTGARHTEAFF. This chain joins TRBV5-1 and TRBJ1-1, with 9 bases lining up with TRBD1. CDR1 and CDR2 (germline): SGHRS, YFSETQ. V shed 0 bases, J shed 3 bases, and the junction held 6 bases outside the gene matches. There are 16 residues in the CDR3.

The chain joins TRBV19 to TRBJ1-4; D not certain. Germline V gene sequence: CDR1 LNHDA, CDR2 SQIVND (reference sequence). V was clipped by 4 bases and J by 7 bases, with 19 bases between them. The CDR3 covers 16 residues. The CDR3, as DNA: TGTGCCAGTAGTACCCTCTTGGCCGAACGCGGTGAAAAACTGTTTTTT. Translating gives CASSTLLAERGEKLFF.

This chain joins TRBV28 and TRBJ2-1; 8 bases are a match to TRBD2. CDR3 length: 14 amino acids. Unmatched junction bases numbered 12, after V lost 6 bases and J lost 11 bases. Germline CDR1 and CDR2: MDHEN and SYDVKM. The DNA for the CDR3 is TGTGCCAGCAGCCCCGGGACTAGTGGGAAGAAGCAGTTCTTC. This encodes CASSPGTSGKKQFF.

The CDR3 reads CASSYSVIEETQYF. The CDR3 DNA reads as TGTGCCAGCAGTTACTCAGTGATAGAAGAGACCCAGTACTTC. The chain uses TRBV6-5 and TRBJ2-5; D call uncertain. CDR1 and CDR2 (germline): MNHEY, SVGAGI. V was clipped by 0 bases and J by 3 bases, with 8 bases between them. CDR3 length: 14 amino acids.

This CDR3 reads CASSEVAQPGGYTF. The DNA for the CDR3 is TGTGCCAGCAGTGAAGTGGCACAGCCGGGGGGCTACACCTTC. The chain carries TRBV2 and TRBJ1-2; D not certain. The length of the CDR3 is 14 residues. The germline gives CDR1 SNHLY, CDR2 FYNNEI. V was cut by 1 base and J by 8 bases, with 14 bases left in between.

This clone has only one observation. J is TRBJ1-1 and V is TRBV28, with TRBD1 matching 7 bases. Losses at the gene ends were 5 bases for V and 1 base for J; bases not matched to a gene: 7. The CDR3 extends over 15 amino acids. Per the germline V gene, CDR1 is MDHEN and CDR2 is SYDVKM. In nucleotides, the CDR3 is TGTGCCAGCAGTGCCTCGACAGGGCGGAACACTGAAGCTTTCTTT. It encodes CASSASTGRNTEAFF. The whole variable domain, filled in from reference TRBV28 and TRBJ1-1, reads DVKVTQSSRYLVKRTGEKVFLECVQDMDHENMFWYRQDPGLGLRLIYFSYDVKMKEKGDIPEGYSVSREKKERFSLILESASTNQTSMYLCASSASTGRNTEAFFGQGTRLTVV.

Regarding this clone: Other nucleotide sequences in the sample specify the same CDR3. The J gene is TRBJ2-2, the V gene TRBV6-5, with D maybe TRBD1 (6 bases). Germline loops: CDR1 MNHEY, CDR2 SVGAGI. Trimming shortened V by 5 bases and J by 8 bases, and 12 bases separated the two germline ends. The CDR3 covers 13 residues. The DNA of the CDR3 is TGTGCCAGCAGTCCCAGGGGTCCTGGGGAGCTGTTTTTT. The encoded protein is CASSPRGPGELFF.

The CDR3 loop reads CASSQAGSNNQPQHF. Written as DNA, the CDR3 is TGTGCCAGCAGCCAGGCCGGATCGAACAATCAGCCCCAGCATTTT. The chain joins TRBV21-1 to TRBJ1-5; the table's D call of TRBD1 was not tested on the DNA. TRBV21-1 is termed a pseudogene. The CDR3 extends over 15 amino acids.

This chain connects TRBV30 to TRBJ2-5, with D perhaps TRBD1 (5 bases). The CDR3 covers 14 residues. CDR1 is GTSNPN, CDR2 SVGIG, per germline (reference sequence). The ends were cut back, 4 bases at V and 1 base at J, with 13 bases in the middle. CDR3 sequence reads: CAWITRVGQETQYF. The CDR3 nucleotides are TGTGCCTGGATTACCAGGGTGGGCCAAGAGACCCAGTACTTC. The variable domain in full, completed from reference TRBV30 and TRBJ2-5, reads SQTIHQWPATLVQPVGSPLSLECTVEGTSNPNLYWYRQAAGRGLQLLFYSVGIGQISSEVPQNLSASRPQDRQFILSSKKLLLSDSGFYLCAWITRVGQETQYFGPGTRLLVL.

The rearrangement links TRBV7-2 to TRBJ2-7; D gene uncertain. This CDR3 is 13 amino acids long. Germline CDR1 is SGHTA and CDR2 is FQGNSA. Trimming took off 1 base at V and 9 bases at J, with 13 bases between the two ends. The CDR3 here is CASSLGRHFPQYF. DNA for the CDR3: TGTGCCAGCAGCTTAGGACGACACTTTCCGCAGTACTTC.

In its sample, this clone was seen once. The V and J genes are TRBV28 and TRBJ1-3; 9 bases are shared with TRBD1. Germline V lookup: CDR1 MDHEN, CDR2 SYDVKM. V trimming: 3 bases; J trimming: 3 bases; junction bases outside the gene matches: 6. The CDR3 is 16 amino acids. The CDR3 is CASSFQGQGYGNTIYF. CDR3 nucleotide sequence: TGTGCCAGCAGTTTTCAAGGACAGGGGTATGGAAACACCATATATTTT.